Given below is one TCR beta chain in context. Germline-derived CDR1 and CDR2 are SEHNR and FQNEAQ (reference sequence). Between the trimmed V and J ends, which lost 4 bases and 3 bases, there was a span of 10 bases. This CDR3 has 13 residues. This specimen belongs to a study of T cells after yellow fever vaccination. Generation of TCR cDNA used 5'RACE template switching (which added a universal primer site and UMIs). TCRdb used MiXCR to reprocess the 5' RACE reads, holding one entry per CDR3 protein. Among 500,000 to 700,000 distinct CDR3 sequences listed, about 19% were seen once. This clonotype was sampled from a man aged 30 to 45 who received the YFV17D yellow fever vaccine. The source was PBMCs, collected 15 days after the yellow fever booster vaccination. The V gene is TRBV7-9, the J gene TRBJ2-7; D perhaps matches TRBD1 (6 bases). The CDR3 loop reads CASSSPQGYEQYF. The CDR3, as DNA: TGTGCCAGCAGCTCCCCACAGGGCTACGAGCAGTACTTC.